This note documents a single T cell receptor beta chain sequence. The record originates from a study of T cells expressing NK-cell markers. TCRdb reprocessed the 5' RACE reads and reports one entry per CDR3 protein, with no DNA. Here the sample table reports about 430,000 distinct CDR3 sequences. CDR3 size: 13 residues. Germline CDR1 and CDR2: SQVTM and ANQGSEA. V is TRBV29-1 and J is TRBJ2-2; TCRdb's D call of TRBD2 is untestable without DNA. This clonotype was obtained from a woman in her forties or fifties in good health. The source material was blood T cells: a sorted CD56 or NKG2C T cell subset, CD4+ or CD8+ T cells, or bulk PBMC T cells (not recorded which). CDR3 residues: CSVGTSFTGELFF.